This T cell receptor (beta chain) was captured in a study of beta chain features in type 1 diabetes. Study as a whole: All samples combined gave about 100 million sorted cells for examination.

Germline V gene lookup returns CDR1 SGHTA and CDR2 FQGNSA. CDR3 length: 13 amino acids. Trimming stripped 1 base from V and 4 bases from J, with 7 bases between. Stem cell-like memory, regulatory, central memory and naive CD4+ cells were sorted via CD45RO/CCR7/CD25/CD127/CD95/CD27. Broader study findings: Shortening of TCRB CDR3s, moderate but significant, appeared in all four CD4+ subsets of Type 1 diabetes patients. Patients with type 1 diabetes showed fewer VDJ junction insertions and more deletions.

Every bit of the isolated RNA underwent reverse transcription, so sequencing read expressed TCRB transcripts. Only in-frame clones appear in the TCRdb table, and some are missing; sequencing was by immunoSEQ multiplex PCR. The profile shows around 500,000 clones, roughly 10% of them singletons. About this clone: Its target is unknown.

This clonotype was obtained from a woman under 30 in good health. The V call is TRBV7-2, the J call TRBJ2-5; D gene ambiguous. The sample taken for sequencing was naive CD4+ T cells from blood. The CDR3 here is CASSLVRRETQYF. CDR3 DNA sequence: TGTGCCAGCAGCTTAGTCAGGAGAGAGACCCAGTACTTC.